This T cell receptor beta chain is drawn from a study of cytomegalovirus exposure and HLA in healthy donors. Concerning this clone itself: Its antigen is unidentified.

General study findings and limits: Segments of the TCR beta V type were, in most cases, productive about 87% or about 30% of the time in an earlier analysis. Fewer N-insertions (relative to the approximately 700-donor mean) were reportedly seen in an Asian-associated ancestry cluster in a later analysis. Serostatus for CMV was the only available immune exposure information.

PCR amplification relied on 60 Vbeta primers (plus 13 Jbeta primers). The repertoire was sequenced with immunoSEQ multiplex PCR; TCRdb's copy has only in-frame clones and lacks some. The repertoire has over 150,000 clones, about 79% of them found once; the top ten carry approximately 0.092%. CDR1 and CDR2 from the germline V gene are LGHNA and YSLEER. V was trimmed by 4 bases and J by 0 bases, leaving 13 bases between them. This CDR3 is built from 17 residues. Those who donated were healthy bone marrow donors. This sequence originates from a boy younger than 10 in good health and CMV-seronegative. V and J are TRBV4-3 and TRBJ2-6; D might be TRBD2 (5 bases). Sequencing was done on a sample of PBMCs. CDR3 protein: CASSPKRLLSGANVLTF. DNA of the CDR3: TGCGCCAGCAGCCCCAAGCGGCTTCTCTCTGGGGCCAACGTCCTGACTTTC.